The source of this TCR beta chain is a study of identical twins. Study-wide results and limits: Models predicted too little out-of-frame TCR alpha sharing in monozygotic twins. A cross-sectional statistical analysis, not follow-up of the same donors, supported the conclusions. Fewer insertions were carried by abundant cord blood beta clonotypes, but none was seen in memory repertoires.

This clonotype was picked up many times. What it binds is unknown. TCRdb re-called the 5' RACE reads with MiXCR, one entry per CDR3 protein. The data hold about 810,000 distinct CDR3 sequences, with roughly 12% observed a single time. These sequences were also reported in another study, on yellow fever vaccine responses in identical twins. From that study: Twins' vaccine T cell response reportedly seemed partly convergent, partly personalized.

Material: PBMCs. This TCR was recovered from a woman between 18 and 29 years old in good health.

The CDR3 DNA sequence: TGTGCCAGCAGCCTCGACAGGGCTTCCTATGGCTACACCTTC. Residues: CASSLDRASYGYTF. The rearrangement joins TRBV11-3 to TRBJ1-2; the match to TRBD1 covers 7 bases. Germline-derived CDR1 and CDR2 are SGHNT and YENEEA. The CDR3 covers 14 residues. Germline trimming cut 5 bases from V and 4 bases from J; bases unmatched to any gene: 7.